The 25 T cell receptor beta chains below were found in one sample sequenced in a study of post-analysis software for immune sequencing data. For these receptors, no antigen is known. cDNA libraries for TCR beta contained unique molecular identifiers. A single record per CDR3 protein comes from TCRdb applying MiXCR to the PCR reads. The repertoire consists of roughly 600,000 distinct CDR3 sequences, with about 44% occurring once and the leading ten covering under 2%. Broader study findings: When patients were compared with controls, roughly five TRBV segments were more frequent, TRBV5-6, TRBV5-1 and TRBV20-1 among them.

The specimen sequenced was blood. These receptors came from a girl aged 5-17 years with multiple sclerosis.

This clonotype was recorded a few times. The CDR3 DNA reads TGTGCCACCAGCAGATCCCCACGGGACAGGGCCAATGAGCAGTTCTTC. The encoded protein is CATSRSPRDRANEQFF. The genes are TRBV15 and TRBJ2-1; 9 nucleotides match TRBD1. Looked up from germline, CDR1 is LNHNV and CDR2 is YYDKDF (reference sequence). V dropped 2 bases and J dropped 6; count of bases not matched to a gene: 8. The CDR3 is 16 residues long.

The chain employs TRBV12-3 or TRBV12-4 and TRBJ1-1, with D unresolved. Trimming pared 5 bases from V and 1 base from J, leaving 11 bases between. The CDR3 extends over 14 amino acids. The CDR3 protein is CASSAWYENTEAFF. CDR3 in DNA: TGTGCCAGCAGTGCTTGGTACGAGAACACTGAAGCTTTCTTT.

The chain links TRBV7-9 to TRBJ1-1; no reliable D call. CDR3 length: 12 amino acids. Between the trimmed V and J ends, which lost 5 bases and 6 bases, there was a span of 10 bases. In germline, CDR1 is SEHNR, CDR2 FQNEAQ (reference sequence). This CDR3 is CASSPLAPEAFF. Here the CDR3 DNA reads TGTGCCAGCAGCCCCCTGGCCCCTGAAGCTTTCTTT.

The V gene is TRBV5-1, the J gene TRBJ2-1, with 11 bases fitting TRBD2. This CDR3 contains 16 residues. After removal of 5 bases from V and 7 bases from J, the junction contained 11 bases not matched to a gene. Germline CDR1 and CDR2: SGHRS and YFSETQ. The CDR3 sequence: CASSRETGTSGNEQFF. The DNA of the CDR3 is TGCGCCAGCAGTAGGGAAACCGGGACTAGCGGTAATGAGCAGTTCTTC.

This clonotype occurred once. This chain uses TRBV20-1 with TRBJ1-6; TRBD1 might be the D (6 bases). The CDR3 runs to 14 residues. Germline-derived CDR1 and CDR2 are DFQATT and SNEGSKA (reference sequence). Here the CDR3 reads CGGGGPSYNSPLHF. The CDR3 DNA sequence: TGCGGTGGAGGGGGACCCTCCTATAATTCACCCCTCCACTTT.

This chain connects TRBV15 to TRBJ1-1; D is uncertain. The germline V and J ends were trimmed by 5 bases and 4 bases, with 14 bases remaining between them. CDR1 and CDR2 from the germline V gene are LNHNV and YYDKDF (reference sequence). CDR3 length: 14 residues. CDR3 sequence reads: CATSLTRKGTEAFF. CDR3 DNA sequence: TGTGCCACCAGCTTGACCCGGAAGGGCACTGAAGCTTTCTTT.

As for this clonotype: A junction end diverges from the germline sequence, so it may reflect a read error. The gene calls are TRBV7-7 and TRBJ2-3, with D possibly called TRBD1 or TRBD2 (5 bases each). The germline CDR1 and CDR2 sequences are SSHAT and FNYEAQ (reference sequence). CDR3 length equals 16 residues. The CDR3 DNA reads as TGTGCTAGCAGCTTAGGCCGAGGGGAGCGCGCAGATACGCAGTATTTT. Translating it yields CASSLGRGERADTQYF.

This chain connects TRBV3-1 to TRBJ2-1, with TRBD1 as a possible D gene (6 bases). Per the germline V gene, CDR1 is LGHDT and CDR2 is YNNKEL (reference sequence). CDR3 size: 14 residues. V was shortened by 0 bases and J by 8 bases, with 11 bases between the two germline ends. Written as DNA, the CDR3 is TGTGCCAGCAGCCAAGACTTGGGGGCCGATGAGCAGTTCTTC. This sequence encodes CASSQDLGADEQFF.

This clonotype was counted between two and nine times. The germline gene is not matched at one end of the junction; a read error may be the cause. This chain uses TRBV3-1 with TRBJ2-7, with 7 bases lining up with TRBD1. Germline CDR1 reads LGHDT; CDR2 reads YNNKEL (reference sequence). This CDR3 has 17 amino acids. The CDR3 sequence is CASSRYAGDRISYEQDF. DNA for the CDR3: TGTGCCAGCAGCCGCTACGCCGGGGACAGAATTTCCTACGAGCAGGACTTC.

The chain joins TRBV12-3 or TRBV12-4 to TRBJ2-5, with 7 positions matching TRBD2. This CDR3 spans 14 amino acids. J lost 1 base, V lost 4 bases, and 3 bases had no gene match. The CDR3 DNA sequence: TGTGCCAGCAGTTACGGGGGGATCCAAGAGACCCAGTACTTC. Its protein product is CASSYGGIQETQYF.

This clonotype was seen a handful of times. V is TRBV7-8 and J is TRBJ1-2, with 7 bases identical to TRBD1. V dropped 10 bases and J dropped 5; count of bases not matched to a gene: 19. Germline V gene lookup returns CDR1 SGHVS and CDR2 FQNEAQ. The CDR3 spans 16 residues. The CDR3 reads CATDQGGSGSRYGYTF. CDR3 nucleotides: TGTGCCACCGACCAGGGGGGCTCCGGTTCTCGGTATGGCTACACCTTC.

The chain links TRBV27 to TRBJ2-4; 7 bases line up with TRBD1. J lost 7 bases, V lost 6 bases, and 9 bases had no gene match. This CDR3 contains 14 residues. Looked up from germline, CDR1 is MNHEY and CDR2 is SMNVEV (reference sequence). In DNA form, the CDR3 reads TGTGCCAGCAGCCCTCGACAGGGAACGAACATTCAGTACTTC. Residues: CASSPRQGTNIQYF.

The table lists this clonotype with a few counts. The chain has TRBV12-3 or TRBV12-4 and TRBJ2-1; TRBD1 is a possible D gene (5 bases). The CDR3 spans 16 residues. The V end lost 5 bases, the J end lost 0 bases, and 14 bases lay between the germline ends. CDR3 nucleotide sequence: TGTGCCAGCAGTCCAAGGGGTCCTAGCTCCTACAATGAGCAGTTCTTC. Translated, it gives CASSPRGPSSYNEQFF.

The chain carries TRBV20-1 and TRBJ2-5; possible D gene TRBD2, 5 bases. The CDR3 length is 14 residues. Trimming removed 2 bases at V and 2 bases at J, with 12 bases between. Germline V gene lookup returns CDR1 DFQATT and CDR2 SNEGSKA (reference sequence). The CDR3 loop reads CSARMLAKQETQYF. CDR3 in DNA: TGCAGTGCTAGAATGCTAGCAAAACAAGAGACCCAGTACTTC.

The CDR3 DNA is TGTGCCAGCAGCCCGGACCTAAGTAGTAACTATGGCTACACCTTC. Translation gives CASSPDLSSNYGYTF. The chain is built from TRBV3-1 and TRBJ1-2; D is uncertain. V was pared by 4 bases and J by 1 base, with 13 bases between. CDR3 length: 15 amino acids. Germline V lookup: CDR1 LGHDT, CDR2 YNNKEL (reference sequence).

The chain uses TRBV12-3 or TRBV12-4 and TRBJ2-7, with 7 bases that match TRBD1. The V segment lost 6 bases and the J segment 0 bases; nucleotides outside the gene matches: 8. The length of the CDR3 is 15 residues. CDR3 sequence reads: CASSIDRDPSYEQYF. The CDR3 DNA follows: TGTGCCAGCAGCATTGACAGGGATCCCTCCTACGAGCAGTACTTC.

The chain is built from TRBV29-1 and TRBJ2-1; 7 bases align to TRBD2. This CDR3 comprises 17 residues. Trimming at V came to 0 bases and at J to 1 base, leaving 9 bases not matched to a gene. Germline V CDR1 and CDR2: SQVTM, ANQGSEA. Here the CDR3 DNA reads TGCAGCGTTGAAGATCGGGGGGACGTTTGGTCCTACAATGAGCAGTTCTTC. Amino acid sequence: CSVEDRGDVWSYNEQFF.

This clonotype was picked up a small number of times. V and J are TRBV4-2 and TRBJ2-3; the D gene is possibly TRBD2 (5 bases). This CDR3 has 15 amino acids. V was pared by 1 base and J by 2 bases, with 10 bases between. Germline V CDR1 and CDR2: LGHNA, YNFKEQ. CDR3 amino acids: CASSQVEGLTDTQYF. Here the CDR3 DNA reads TGTGCCAGCAGCCAAGTAGAAGGACTCACAGATACGCAGTATTTT.

This clonotype was seen once. V is TRBV3-1 and J is TRBJ1-2; D gene unclear. Trimming removed 5 bases at V and 6 bases at J, with 10 bases between. The CDR3 is 12 residues long. In germline, CDR1 is LGHDT, CDR2 YNNKEL (reference sequence). In DNA, the CDR3 is TGTGCCAGCAGCGGGGAGATCGATGGCTACACCTTC. Translated: CASSGEIDGYTF. Full variable domain (remainder filled in from reference TRBV3-1 and TRBJ1-2): DTAVSQTPKYLVTQMGNDKSIKCEQNLGHDTMYWYKQDSKKFLKIMFSYNNKELIINETVPNRFSPKSPDKAHLNLHINSLELGDSAVYFCASSGEIDGYTFGSGTRLTVV.

This chain connects TRBV13 to TRBJ2-7; 8 bases match TRBD1. Unmatched junction bases numbered 7, after V lost 1 base and J lost 5 bases. Per germline, CDR1 PRHDT and CDR2 FYEKMQ (reference sequence). The CDR3 sequence is 15 residues long. The CDR3 here is CASSLEGQGSHEQYF. In DNA form, the CDR3 reads TGTGCCAGCAGCTTAGAAGGACAGGGTTCCCACGAGCAGTACTTC.

The gene calls are TRBV2 and TRBJ2-7, with 11 positions matching TRBD2. The CDR3 is 18 amino acids. V dropped 5 bases and J dropped 2; count of bases not matched to a gene: 14. In germline, CDR1 is SNHLY, CDR2 FYNNEI. CDR3 sequence (DNA): TGTGCCAGCAGTCCCATCCTCACTAGCGGGGGATTTACCTACGAGCAGTACTTC. Encoded protein: CASSPILTSGGFTYEQYF.

This sequence joins TRBV7-8 and TRBJ2-1; D perhaps matches TRBD1 (5 bases). CDR1 and CDR2 from the germline V gene are SGHVS and FQNEAQ. Trimming took off 0 bases at V and 4 bases at J, with 10 bases between the two ends. The CDR3 covers 15 residues. The CDR3 nucleotides are TGTGCCAGCAGCTTAGCGCAGGGAACATACAATGAGCAGTTCTTC. Its translation is CASSLAQGTYNEQFF.

This chain's CDR3 is CASSPEARTEQFF. The CDR3 bases are TGTGCCAGCAGCCCTGAGGCCAGAACTGAGCAGTTCTTC. This chain connects TRBV7-2 to TRBJ2-1; D call uncertain. Trimming shortened V by 5 bases and J by 9 bases, and 14 bases separated the two germline ends. The CDR3 contains 13 residues. The germline gives CDR1 SGHTA, CDR2 FQGNSA.

The rearrangement joins TRBV5-1 to TRBJ2-5; 7 bases align to TRBD1. Germline CDR1 reads SGHRS; CDR2 reads YFSETQ. This CDR3 contains 14 residues. V gave up 4 bases and J gave up 7 bases; unmatched junction bases: 10. The chain's CDR3 is CASSRGQEKWTQYF. The DNA of the CDR3 is TGCGCCAGCAGCCGAGGACAGGAAAAGTGGACCCAGTACTTC. The full variable domain, completed using reference TRBV5-1 and TRBJ2-5, is KAGVTQTPRYLIKTRGQQVTLSCSPISGHRSVSWYQQTPGQGLQFLFEYFSETQRNKGNFPGRFSGRQFSNSRSEMNVSTLELGDSALYLCASSRGQEKWTQYFGPGTRLLVL.

This clonotype was detected only a few times. The chain recombines TRBV2 with TRBJ1-1, with TRBD1 matching 7 bases. V was pared by 2 bases and J by 5 bases, with 5 bases of the junction left unmatched. This CDR3 has 14 residues. The germline V gene has CDR1 SNHLY and CDR2 FYNNEI. The CDR3 is CASSETTGETEAFF. CDR3 nucleotides: TGTGCCAGCAGTGAAACCACAGGGGAGACTGAAGCTTTCTTT.